This entry lists 4 T cell receptor beta chains sequenced from one sample in a study of OX40 agonist ivuxolimab in advanced cancers. Assay used: immunoSEQ multiplex PCR; TCRdb lists only in-frame clones, some missing. The sample contains 65,000 to 80,000 clones, roughly nine tenths of which appear only once. Sequenced material: CD4+ or CD8+ T cells sorted from blood, taken in a trial of the OX40 agonist ivuxolimab. The receptor set was obtained from an adult with an advanced solid tumor such as melanoma, head and neck, liver or kidney cancer.

The chain uses TRBV11-3 and TRBJ1-1; D gene uncertain. Trimming left V 5 bases short and J 1 base short, with 11 bases between. The CDR3 has 14 residues. Germline-derived CDR1 and CDR2 are SGHNT and YENEEA. The DNA of the CDR3 is TGTGCCAGCAGCCTATCACATAGGAACACTGAAGCTTTCTTT. Encoded protein: CASSLSHRNTEAFF. Filled out from reference TRBV11-3 and TRBJ1-1, the complete variable domain reads EAGVVQSPRYKIIEKKQPVAFWCNPISGHNTLYWYLQNLGQGPELLIRYENEEAVDDSQLPKDRFSAERLKGVDSTLKIQPAELGDSAVYLCASSLSHRNTEAFFGQGTRLTVV.

The V call is TRBV19, the J call TRBJ1-4; 8 bases map to TRBD1. The CDR3 contains 15 residues. CDR1 and CDR2 (germline): LNHDA, SQIVND (reference sequence). V was clipped by 5 bases and J by 0 bases; unmatched bases: 2. The CDR3 sequence: CASSDRGATNEKLFF. CDR3 DNA: TGTGCCAGTAGTGACAGGGGCGCAACTAATGAAAAACTGTTTTTT.

The chain employs TRBV7-9 and TRBJ2-5; TRBD2 agrees at 8 bases. V was clipped by 4 bases and J by 3 bases; unmatched bases: 7. CDR1 is SEHNR and CDR2 is FQNEAQ in the germline V gene (reference sequence). The CDR3 length is 15 residues. The CDR3 reads CASSSHQAGEETQYF. The CDR3 bases are TGTGCCAGCAGCTCCCATCAAGCGGGAGAAGAGACCCAGTACTTC.

This chain joins TRBV19 and TRBJ2-1; 12 nucleotides agree with TRBD2. CDR1 is LNHDA, CDR2 SQIVND, per germline (reference sequence). With V trimmed by 7 bases and J by 6 bases, 4 bases remained unmatched. This CDR3 has 14 residues. The CDR3 is CASKETSGSNEQFF. The CDR3 bases are TGTGCCAGTAAGGAGACTAGCGGGAGCAATGAGCAGTTCTTC.